This TCR beta chain was sequenced for a study of identical twins. Whole-study results and caveats: Fewer insertions marked abundant cord blood beta clonotypes; young adult naive trended weakly, memory not at all.

TCRdb recomputed calls from the 5' RACE reads with MiXCR, one row per CDR3 protein. Among 450,000 or so distinct CDR3 sequences listed, roughly an eighth were seen once. The V end was cut by 5 bases, the J end by 3 bases, with 16 bases between. Germline assignment: CDR1 SGHTA and CDR2 FQGNSA. The CDR3 contains 16 residues. About this clonotype: Antigen specificity is unknown.

The same sample was also studied in work on yellow fever vaccine responses in identical twins.

The TCR sequence derives from a woman aged 18 to 35 in good health. The chain has TRBV7-2 and TRBJ1-4; D unresolved. The sequenced sample consisted of CD4+ T cells sorted from blood. The CDR3 nucleotides are TGTGCCAGCAGCCCACTGGGTGGCAGAGCTAATGAAAAACTGTTTTTT. Translating gives CASSPLGGRANEKLFF.